These 27 T cell receptor beta chains share one sample of origin, sequenced in a study of T cell repertoires in cytomegalovirus infection. TCRdb itself ran the reads through MiXCR, one entry per CDR3 protein. Seen here are about 470,000 distinct CDR3 sequences, about 42% observed once, and the top ten hold approximately 40%. The antigens of these receptors remain unknown. The material was cultured PBMCs, obtained from culture after CMV antigen stimulation. These receptors were obtained from a human donor in good health (CMV status not recorded). Some clones in this sample may be carry-over from other donors' samples.

V is TRBV6-2 or TRBV6-3 and J is TRBJ2-3, with TRBD1 identical over 8 bases. The CDR3 runs to 14 residues. Per germline, CDR1 MNHEY and CDR2 SVGEGT. V lost 10 bases, J lost 3 bases, and 9 bases stayed unmatched. This CDR3 reads CATLGTGTTDTQYF. For the CDR3, the DNA is TGTGCCACCCTTGGGACAGGTACTACAGATACGCAGTATTTT.

The genes are TRBV5-5 and TRBJ1-1, with 9 bases fitting TRBD1. CDR1 and CDR2 from the germline V gene are SGHKS and YYEKEE (reference sequence). There are 17 residues in the CDR3. Trimming cost V 1 base and J 6 bases; bases outside gene matches: 13. CDR3 DNA sequence: TGTGCCAGCAGCTTGACCTCAACAGGGGGCGGATTCCCTGAAGCTTTCTTT. Protein product: CASSLTSTGGGFPEAFF. Looking up the rest from reference TRBV5-5 and TRBJ1-1 gives the full variable domain: DAGVTQSPTHLIKTRGQQVTLRCSPISGHKSVSWYQQVLGQGPQFIFQYYEKEERGRGNFPDRFSARQFPNYSSELNVNALLLGDSALYLCASSLTSTGGGFPEAFFGQGTRLTVV.

This clonotype has only a few counts. This sequence joins TRBV28 and TRBJ2-2; the match to TRBD2 covers 8 bases. The germline V gene encodes CDR1 MDHEN and CDR2 SYDVKM. V shed 6 bases and J 4 bases; nucleotides not matched to a gene: 7. The CDR3 extends over 15 amino acids. The CDR3: CASRSGGAVTGELFF. The CDR3 DNA sequence: TGTGCCAGCAGGTCCGGGGGGGCGGTCACCGGGGAGCTGTTTTTT.

This clonotype was seen only a few times. This sequence joins TRBV27 and TRBJ1-2; possibly TRBD1 for D (5 bases). In germline, CDR1 is MNHEY, CDR2 SMNVEV (reference sequence). This CDR3 is built from 14 residues. Trimming removed 2 bases from V and 7 bases from J, with 14 bases in between. CDR3 sequence: CASSLRQGGSGYTF. The DNA for the CDR3 is TGTGCCAGCAGTTTACGGCAGGGAGGAAGTGGCTACACCTTC.

This clonotype was detected many times. The J gene is TRBJ2-3, the V gene TRBV7-2, with D hard to call. This CDR3 contains 17 residues. V lost 3 bases, J lost 2 bases, and 18 bases lay in between. The germline CDR1 and CDR2 sequences are SGHTA and FQGNSA. The CDR3 nucleotides are TGTGCCAGCAGCTTGGCCGTCCAGGCTCAGAACACAGATACGCAGTATTTT. It codes for CASSLAVQAQNTDTQYF.

The rearrangement uses TRBV5-4 and TRBJ2-1, with 9 positions matching TRBD2. Losses at the gene ends were 1 base for V and 2 bases for J; bases not matched to a gene: 7. Germline V gene sequence: CDR1 SGHNT, CDR2 YYREEE (reference sequence). The CDR3 has 17 residues. The CDR3 bases are TGTGCCAGCAGCTTGAGAGCGGGGGGATCCCCCTACAATGAGCAGTTCTTC. Amino acid sequence: CASSLRAGGSPYNEQFF.

This clonotype was recorded a few times. The chain carries TRBV7-2 and TRBJ2-2, with no clear D. V was pared by 4 bases and J by 5 bases, with 20 bases between. Germline V gene data show CDR1 as SGHTA and CDR2 as FQGNSA. The CDR3 has 17 residues. Written as DNA, the CDR3 is TGTGCCAGCAGCTCCTTAGCCGGTCAGGTTACAACCGGGGAGCTGTTTTTT. Protein product: CASSSLAGQVTTGELFF.

The genes are TRBV20-1 and TRBJ1-4; TRBD1 is a possible D gene (5 bases). The germline V and J ends were trimmed by 3 bases and 0 bases, with 17 bases remaining between them. The germline CDR1 and CDR2 sequences are DFQATT and SNEGSKA (reference sequence). The CDR3 is 17 residues long. CDR3: CSASFRVGFATNEKLFF. CDR3 coding DNA: TGCAGTGCTAGTTTCAGGGTTGGGTTTGCAACTAATGAAAAACTGTTTTTT.

J is TRBJ2-7 and V is TRBV2, with 12 bases lining up with TRBD1. Trimming at V came to 7 bases and at J to 3 bases, leaving 7 bases not matched to a gene. This CDR3 comprises 15 residues. Per germline, CDR1 SNHLY and CDR2 FYNNEI. The CDR3 DNA sequence: TGTGCCAGCACCTTCGGGACAGGGGGCGTCTACGAGCAGTACTTC. Residues: CASTFGTGGVYEQYF.

The V and J genes are TRBV7-9 and TRBJ2-3; TRBD2 might be the D (6 bases). There are 16 residues in the CDR3. Germline CDR1 SEHNR, CDR2 FQNEAQ (reference sequence). Trimming left V 4 bases short and J 4 bases short, with 18 bases between. The DNA of the CDR3 is TGTGCCAGCAGCTACCAGGTCGCTAGCGCCGCAGATACGCAGTATTTT. It codes for CASSYQVASAADTQYF.

The rearrangement links TRBV20-1 to TRBJ2-3; D possibly uses TRBD1 or TRBD2 (7 bases each). This CDR3 region has 15 residues. Germline assignment: CDR1 DFQATT and CDR2 SNEGSKA (reference sequence). The ends were cut back, 3 bases at V and 6 bases at J, with 19 bases in the middle. The CDR3 loop reads CSASPTGEGPDTQYF. CDR3 bases: TGCAGTGCTAGTCCCACAGGGGAGGGACCCGATACGCAGTATTTT.

This clonotype has just a few counts. This rearrangement joins TRBV19 to TRBJ2-1; no clear D gene. V was cut by 5 bases and J by 4 bases, with 15 bases left in between. The CDR3 has 15 amino acids. Per the germline V gene, CDR1 is LNHDA and CDR2 is SQIVND (reference sequence). CDR3 DNA: TGTGCCAGTAGTTCACCCAGAGCCCATTACAATGAGCAGTTCTTC. Amino acid sequence: CASSSPRAHYNEQFF.

A few counts support this clonotype. The V and J genes are TRBV7-6 and TRBJ2-2; D is uncertain. Germline V gene lookup returns CDR1 SGHVS and CDR2 FNYEAQ. The CDR3 is made up of 16 amino acids. Trimming pared 1 base from V and 5 bases from J, leaving 14 bases between. The CDR3 loop is CASSLGVTTRTGELFF. The DNA of the CDR3 is TGTGCCAGCAGCTTAGGTGTAACAACCCGAACCGGGGAGCTGTTTTTT.

A few counts support this clonotype. J is TRBJ2-2 and V is TRBV27; TRBD2 matches 7 bases. Germline V gene sequence: CDR1 MNHEY, CDR2 SMNVEV (reference sequence). V gave up 3 bases and J gave up 1 base; unmatched junction bases: 8. CDR3 length: 17 amino acids. CDR3 nucleotide sequence: TGTGCCAGCAGTTTTGTGAGGGAGGGACGGAACACCGGGGAGCTGTTTTTT. Protein sequence: CASSFVREGRNTGELFF.

The chain combines TRBV12-3 or TRBV12-4 with TRBJ2-2; D unresolved. The CDR3 spans 13 residues. V lost 2 bases to trimming and J lost 3 bases, with 4 bases between them. CDR3 nucleotide sequence: TGTGCCAGCAGTTTACAGTACACCGGGGAGCTGTTTTTT. As protein: CASSLQYTGELFF.

The gene calls are TRBV27 and TRBJ1-6; possibly TRBD1 for D (5 bases). The CDR3 is made up of 14 amino acids. Trimming cost V 4 bases and J 8 bases, with 12 bases left between them. Germline CDR1 reads MNHEY; CDR2 reads SMNVEV (reference sequence). The CDR3, as DNA: TGTGCCAGCAGTTCCCCAGGGTGGGATTCACCCCTCCACTTT. This encodes CASSSPGWDSPLHF.

This sequence joins TRBV2 and TRBJ1-4; the D gene is possibly TRBD1 (5 bases). The CDR3 covers 15 residues. Germline lookup yields CDR1 SNHLY and CDR2 FYNNEI. V lost 8 bases and J 6 bases, leaving 19 bases between the germline ends. The CDR3 loop is CASSNQGASDEKLFF. In DNA, the CDR3 is TGTGCCAGCTCAAACCAAGGGGCTTCTGATGAAAAACTGTTTTTT. Looking up the rest from reference TRBV2 and TRBJ1-4 gives the full variable domain: EPEVTQTPSHQVTQMGQEVILRCVPISNHLYFYWYRQILGQKVEFLVSFYNNEISEKSEIFDDQFSVERPDGSNFTLKIRSTKLEDSAMYFCASSNQGASDEKLFFGSGTQLSVL.

The gene calls are TRBV6-2 or TRBV6-3 and TRBJ2-3; 13 bases are a match to TRBD2. Germline trimming cut 0 bases from V and 5 bases from J; bases unmatched to any gene: 5. CDR3 length equals 17 residues. CDR1 MNHEY and CDR2 SVGEGT come from the germline V gene. CDR3 in DNA: TGTGCCAGCAGTTACTCGGGACTAGCGGGATTTGGAGATACGCAGTATTTT. Protein sequence: CASSYSGLAGFGDTQYF.

V is TRBV4-1 and J is TRBJ2-5; 15 nucleotides line up with TRBD2. Losses at the gene ends were 3 bases for V and 4 bases for J; bases not matched to a gene: 6. Germline CDR1 is MGHRA and CDR2 is YSYEKL. The CDR3 covers 17 residues. CDR3 DNA sequence: TGCGCCAGCAGCCACAGGACTAGCGGGAGGGCCTTAGAGACCCAGTACTTC. Translated, it gives CASSHRTSGRALETQYF.

Only a few counts were recorded for this clonotype. The gene calls are TRBV7-2 and TRBJ2-1, with D perhaps matching TRBD2 (5 bases). In germline, CDR1 is SGHTA, CDR2 FQGNSA. V was clipped by 2 bases and J by 2 bases, with 13 bases between them. CDR3 length: 16 residues. Here the CDR3 reads CASSLRASYTYNEQFF. DNA for the CDR3: TGTGCCAGCAGCTTAAGGGCTAGCTACACCTACAATGAGCAGTTCTTC. Combining the CDR3 with reference TRBV7-2 and TRBJ2-1 gives the whole variable domain GAGVSQSPSNKVTEKGKDVELRCDPISGHTALYWYRQSLGQGLEFLIYFQGNSAPDKSGLPSDRFSAERTGGSVSTLTIQRTQQEDSAVYLCASSLRASYTYNEQFFGPGTRLTVL.

This clonotype showed up just a few times. This chain links TRBV6-6 with TRBJ1-2; D may be TRBD1 (6 bases). This CDR3 spans 14 amino acids. V was pared by 2 bases and J by 4 bases, with 11 bases between. Germline V gene data show CDR1 as MNHNY and CDR2 as SVGAGI (reference sequence). CDR3: CASSYRGISYGYTF. In nucleotides, the CDR3 is TGTGCCAGCAGTTACAGGGGGATTAGCTATGGCTACACCTTC.

J is TRBJ1-5 and V is TRBV19, with 7 nucleotides matching TRBD1. CDR1 and CDR2 (germline): LNHDA, SQIVND (reference sequence). This CDR3 is built from 13 residues. V lost 9 bases and J lost 6; bases outside the gene matches: 8. The CDR3 loop is CASDRVAGQPQHF. CDR3 bases: TGTGCCAGCGACAGGGTGGCTGGTCAGCCCCAGCATTTT.

This chain uses TRBV27 with TRBJ2-1; possible D gene TRBD2, 5 bases. This CDR3 is built from 17 residues. Germline V gives CDR1 MNHEY, CDR2 SMNVEV (reference sequence). The V end lost 5 bases, the J end lost 0 bases, and 17 bases lay between the germline ends. The CDR3 sequence is CASSVRTSPRSYNEQFF. As DNA, the CDR3 is TGTGCCAGCAGTGTCCGAACTAGTCCTCGCTCCTACAATGAGCAGTTCTTC.

The chain joins TRBV7-9 to TRBJ1-5; TRBD1 might be the D (5 bases). Trimming cost V 1 base and J 2 bases, with 15 bases left between them. CDR1 SEHNR and CDR2 FQNEAQ come from the germline V gene (reference sequence). This CDR3 has 17 residues. The CDR3 DNA sequence: TGTGCCAGCAGCTTAGTCGGGGGGATTAAGGGCAATCAGCCCCAGCATTTT. Encoded protein: CASSLVGGIKGNQPQHF. The entire variable domain, with the rest obtained from reference TRBV7-9 and TRBJ1-5, is as follows: DTGVSQNPRHKITKRGQNVTFRCDPISEHNRLYWYRQTLGQGPEFLTYFQNEAQLEKSRLLSDRFSAERPKGSFSTLEIQRTEQGDSAMYLCASSLVGGIKGNQPQHFGDGTRLSIL.

This clonotype was seen a few times. The V call is TRBV10-3, the J call TRBJ2-5; D perhaps matches TRBD1 (5 bases). CDR1 and CDR2 (germline): ENHRY, SYGVKD. V was shortened by 3 bases and J by 4 bases, with 15 bases between the two germline ends. CDR3 size: 15 residues. The CDR3 spells CAISEGVLLRETQYF. CDR3 DNA sequence: TGTGCCATCAGTGAAGGGGTTCTTCTTCGAGAGACCCAGTACTTC.

This clonotype was seen more than once but under ten times. The chain's CDR3 is CASRWDRGRYEQYF. DNA of the CDR3: TGTGCCAGCAGGTGGGACAGGGGCCGCTACGAGCAGTACTTC. The rearrangement links TRBV28 to TRBJ2-7; 10 bases align to TRBD1. The CDR3 is made up of 14 amino acids. Germline CDR1 and CDR2: MDHEN and SYDVKM. The V and J ends lost 6 bases and 3 bases, in that order; junction bases with no gene match: 5.

This clonotype appeared a few times. The V and J genes are TRBV10-3 and TRBJ2-7; 7 nucleotides line up with TRBD2. The CDR3 is 16 amino acids. Germline lookup yields CDR1 ENHRY and CDR2 SYGVKD. Losses at the gene ends were 6 bases for V and 5 bases for J; bases not matched to a gene: 16. CDR3 protein: CAIRQLASGERDEQYF. The CDR3 region has the DNA TGTGCCATCAGACAGTTGGCTAGCGGAGAGAGGGACGAGCAGTACTTC.